Shown below are 21 T cell receptor beta chains from a single sample sequenced in a study of T cell repertoires in cytomegalovirus infection. TCRdb recomputed calls from the reads with MiXCR, one row per CDR3 protein. The table shows 310,000 or so distinct CDR3 sequences, with roughly 15% occurring only once. The source material was PBMCs. The receptors here all came from a human donor in good health (CMV status not recorded). Some clones in this sample may be carry-over from other donors' samples.

CDR3 in DNA: TGTGCCAGCAGCCAAACAGGGTTCGGCGATGGGACTGAAGCTTTCTTT. Translated: CASSQTGFGDGTEAFF. J is TRBJ1-1 and V is TRBV14; TRBD1 is a possible D gene (6 bases). Trimming took 2 bases from V and 5 from J, leaving 18 bases between them. The CDR3 extends over 16 amino acids. CDR1 is SGHDN and CDR2 is FVKESK in the germline V gene.

This clonotype was counted only a few times. The chain links TRBV12-3 or TRBV12-4 to TRBJ2-3, with TRBD2 matching over 7 bases. This CDR3 contains 14 residues. Germline trimming cut 8 bases from V and 3 bases from J; bases unmatched to any gene: 8. The CDR3 bases are TGTGCCAGCTGTCGGGGGGTAGGGACAGATACGCAGTATTTT. This translates into CASCRGVGTDTQYF.

This clonotype was counted many times. The CDR3 spells CASSSAGTGGSYGYTF. The CDR3 nucleotides are TGTGCCAGCAGTTCCGCCGGCACAGGGGGTTCCTATGGCTACACCTTC. The rearrangement links TRBV12-3 or TRBV12-4 to TRBJ1-2; 8 positions agree with TRBD1. The ends lost 4 bases at V and 4 bases at J; junction bases unmatched: 11. CDR3 size: 16 residues.

V usage is TRBV12-3 or TRBV12-4 and J usage is TRBJ2-1; 10 bases are a match to TRBD1. This CDR3 spans 15 amino acids. Trimming took 6 bases from V and 2 from J; bases not matched to a gene: 4. Here the CDR3 DNA reads TGTGCCAGCAGGACAGGGGGCACGGCCTACAATGAGCAGTTCTTC. The encoded protein is CASRTGGTAYNEQFF.

The chain uses TRBV20-1 and TRBJ1-4; D possibly corresponds to TRBD1 (5 bases). Trimming stripped 0 bases from V and 5 bases from J, with 10 bases between. The CDR3 consists of 14 residues. CDR1 and CDR2 from the germline V gene are DFQATT and SNEGSKA (reference sequence). The CDR3 DNA is TGCAGTGCTAGAGAGGCGGGGGAGAATGAAAAACTGTTTTTT. It is translated as CSAREAGENEKLFF.

At least ten counts were recorded for this clonotype. This chain links TRBV7-6 with TRBJ1-1; D is perhaps TRBD1 (5 bases). Trimming stripped 5 bases from V and 6 bases from J, with 19 bases between. This CDR3 comprises 15 residues. CDR1 and CDR2 from the germline V gene are SGHVS and FNYEAQ. Here the CDR3 reads CASSAYGVGVAEAFF. Written as DNA, the CDR3 is TGTGCCAGCAGCGCCTACGGTGTAGGGGTCGCTGAAGCTTTCTTT.

The chain employs TRBV18 and TRBJ2-7; a possible D gene is TRBD2 (6 bases). The CDR3 has 15 residues. Trimming stripped 2 bases from V and 12 bases from J, with 23 bases between. Germline loops: CDR1 KGHSH, CDR2 LQKENI. The CDR3: CASSPVQTTALGGYF. CDR3 sequence (DNA): TGTGCCAGCTCACCAGTACAGACTACCGCCCTCGGGGGGTACTTC.

V gene TRBV10-3 combines with J gene TRBJ2-5; 8 nucleotides align to TRBD2. The CDR3 runs to 15 residues. Germline V gives CDR1 ENHRY, CDR2 SYGVKD. V shed 5 bases and J 5 bases; nucleotides not matched to a gene: 10. CDR3 loop: CAISPGTRTGETQYF. CDR3 sequence (DNA): TGTGCCATCAGTCCCGGGACTAGGACCGGGGAGACCCAGTACTTC.

V gene TRBV13 combines with J gene TRBJ2-5; D is unclear. Per the germline V gene, CDR1 is PRHDT and CDR2 is FYEKMQ (reference sequence). V lost 7 bases, J lost 2 bases, and 11 bases lay in between. The length of the CDR3 is 13 residues. This CDR3 is CASKSVSQETQYF. DNA of the CDR3: TGTGCCAGCAAAAGTGTGAGTCAAGAGACCCAGTACTTC.

This clonotype came up a few times. V usage is TRBV6-6 and J usage is TRBJ2-7; TRBD1 matches 9 bases. The CDR3 runs to 15 residues. V shed 7 bases, J shed 5 bases, and the junction held 12 bases outside the gene matches. Germline V lookup: CDR1 MNHNY, CDR2 SVGAGI (reference sequence). The chain's CDR3 is CASNRTPGQGNEQYF. CDR3 in DNA: TGTGCCAGCAACAGAACTCCGGGACAGGGAAACGAGCAGTACTTC.

This clonotype was seen only a few times. V and J are TRBV5-1 and TRBJ1-6, with 9 bases aligning to TRBD1. The CDR3 is made up of 14 amino acids. CDR1 and CDR2 (germline): SGHRS, YFSETQ. V shed 4 bases, J shed 5 bases, and the junction held 1 base outside the gene matches. The CDR3 spells CASSRQGDNSPLHF. The CDR3 nucleotides are TGCGCCAGCAGCCGACAGGGGGATAATTCACCCCTCCACTTT.

This clonotype was counted at least ten times. V gene TRBV7-2 combines with J gene TRBJ2-5, with D uncertain. This CDR3 contains 13 residues. Germline V gene sequence: CDR1 SGHTA, CDR2 FQGNSA. V was clipped by 4 bases and J by 3 bases, with 9 bases between them. Here the CDR3 reads CASSSFLKETQYF. CDR3 in DNA: TGTGCCAGCAGCTCATTCCTAAAAGAGACCCAGTACTTC.

This clonotype was detected many times. V and J are TRBV7-2 and TRBJ2-5, with D unresolved. V was cut by 5 bases and J by 3 bases, with 7 bases left in between. The germline V gene has CDR1 SGHTA and CDR2 FQGNSA. The CDR3 spans 12 residues. The CDR3 bases are TGTGCCAGCAGCCTAGGAAAAGAGACCCAGTACTTC. Its translation is CASSLGKETQYF.

There are a few counts of this clonotype. The V and J genes are TRBV12-3 or TRBV12-4 and TRBJ1-5; D not certain. V lost 6 bases and J 0 bases, leaving 12 bases between the germline ends. The CDR3 loop spans 15 amino acids. This CDR3 is CASSRVADSNQPQHF. In DNA, the CDR3 is TGTGCCAGCAGCCGCGTGGCCGATAGCAATCAGCCCCAGCATTTT.

Many counts were recorded for this clonotype. The genes are TRBV7-2 and TRBJ1-1; 8 bases are a match to TRBD1. Looked up from germline, CDR1 is SGHTA and CDR2 is FQGNSA. V lost 7 bases to trimming and J lost 3 bases; unmatched junction nucleotides: 10. This CDR3 contains 15 residues. This CDR3 is CASTWTGTADTEAFF. The CDR3 DNA reads as TGTGCCAGCACCTGGACAGGGACCGCAGACACTGAAGCTTTCTTT.

Many counts were recorded for this clonotype. The J gene is TRBJ2-7, the V gene TRBV7-8, with D unresolved. This CDR3 region has 15 residues. CDR1 is SGHVS, CDR2 FQNEAQ, per germline. V lost 1 base and J 6 bases, leaving 16 bases between the germline ends. As DNA, the CDR3 is TGTGCCAGCAGCTTAGTGACCCCCTTGACCTTCGAGCAGTACTTC. Protein: CASSLVTPLTFEQYF.

A few counts support this clonotype. The V call is TRBV18, the J call TRBJ1-3; D possibly corresponds to TRBD1 (6 bases). The CDR3 consists of 14 residues. Germline CDR1 is KGHSH and CDR2 is LQKENI. The V gene lost 4 bases and the J gene lost 4 bases, with 11 bases spanning the gap. The CDR3 DNA is TGTGCCAGCTCACGAGACGACAGGGGAAACACCATATATTTT. Protein sequence: CASSRDDRGNTIYF.

Points on this clonotype: A much larger clonotype is one base distant, so this may be a read error. The V call is TRBV7-9, the J call TRBJ2-5; 13 bases fit TRBD2. J lost 2 bases, V lost 3 bases, and 9 bases had no gene match. Germline V CDR1 and CDR2: SEHNR, FQNEAQ (reference sequence). This CDR3 spans 18 amino acids. In DNA form, the CDR3 reads TGTGCCAGCAGCTTGTGGACTAGCGGGGGAGGATCGCAAGAGACCCAGTACTTC. Protein sequence: CASSLWTSGGGSQETQYF.

There are many counts of this clonotype. The chain combines TRBV7-2 with TRBJ2-7; 10 nucleotides agree with TRBD2. The CDR3 sequence is 18 residues long. V gave up 5 bases and J gave up 0 bases; unmatched junction bases: 13. Germline CDR1 reads SGHTA; CDR2 reads FQGNSA. The CDR3 loop is CASSTRTSGPISSYEQYF. The DNA of the CDR3 is TGTGCCAGCAGCACCCGGACTAGCGGCCCGATTAGCTCCTACGAGCAGTACTTC.

The V call is TRBV2, the J call TRBJ2-3; D is possibly TRBD2 (6 bases). Looked up from germline, CDR1 is SNHLY and CDR2 is FYNNEI. The CDR3 has 16 amino acids. Deletions cut 5 bases from V and 2 bases from J, with 17 bases between. Here the CDR3 DNA reads TGTGCCAGCAGTTCCCCCCAGCGGGCCAACACAGATACGCAGTATTTT. This translates into CASSSPQRANTDTQYF.

The V call is TRBV19, the J call TRBJ2-1; TRBD1 or TRBD2 may be the D gene (5 bases each). With 3 bases removed from V and 1 base from J, the gap between germline ends came to 13 bases. Germline CDR1 and CDR2: LNHDA and SQIVND (reference sequence). The CDR3 consists of 16 residues. CDR3 sequence reads: CASSMNGARSYNEQFF. CDR3 nucleotide sequence: TGTGCCAGTAGTATGAACGGGGCCCGATCCTACAATGAGCAGTTCTTC.